This TCR beta chain was identified during a study of T cell responses to AZD1222 COVID-19 vaccine. In germline, CDR1 is SGHRS, CDR2 YFSETQ. This CDR3 has 14 residues. Between the trimmed V and J ends, which lost 6 bases and 7 bases, there was a span of 19 bases. Generated by immunoSEQ multiplex PCR, the TCRdb table keeps only in-frame clones and is missing some. The table lists about 83,000 clones, around 87% of them singletons. The chain joins TRBV5-1 to TRBJ1-2; D gene ambiguous. Sequencing used peripheral blood, obtained on day 0 of AZD1222 vaccination. The receptor's source is an adult in good health. CDR3 bases: TGCGCCAGCAAGGTGCAGGAAGGGATCGGTGGCTACACCTTC. Residues: CASKVQEGIGGYTF.